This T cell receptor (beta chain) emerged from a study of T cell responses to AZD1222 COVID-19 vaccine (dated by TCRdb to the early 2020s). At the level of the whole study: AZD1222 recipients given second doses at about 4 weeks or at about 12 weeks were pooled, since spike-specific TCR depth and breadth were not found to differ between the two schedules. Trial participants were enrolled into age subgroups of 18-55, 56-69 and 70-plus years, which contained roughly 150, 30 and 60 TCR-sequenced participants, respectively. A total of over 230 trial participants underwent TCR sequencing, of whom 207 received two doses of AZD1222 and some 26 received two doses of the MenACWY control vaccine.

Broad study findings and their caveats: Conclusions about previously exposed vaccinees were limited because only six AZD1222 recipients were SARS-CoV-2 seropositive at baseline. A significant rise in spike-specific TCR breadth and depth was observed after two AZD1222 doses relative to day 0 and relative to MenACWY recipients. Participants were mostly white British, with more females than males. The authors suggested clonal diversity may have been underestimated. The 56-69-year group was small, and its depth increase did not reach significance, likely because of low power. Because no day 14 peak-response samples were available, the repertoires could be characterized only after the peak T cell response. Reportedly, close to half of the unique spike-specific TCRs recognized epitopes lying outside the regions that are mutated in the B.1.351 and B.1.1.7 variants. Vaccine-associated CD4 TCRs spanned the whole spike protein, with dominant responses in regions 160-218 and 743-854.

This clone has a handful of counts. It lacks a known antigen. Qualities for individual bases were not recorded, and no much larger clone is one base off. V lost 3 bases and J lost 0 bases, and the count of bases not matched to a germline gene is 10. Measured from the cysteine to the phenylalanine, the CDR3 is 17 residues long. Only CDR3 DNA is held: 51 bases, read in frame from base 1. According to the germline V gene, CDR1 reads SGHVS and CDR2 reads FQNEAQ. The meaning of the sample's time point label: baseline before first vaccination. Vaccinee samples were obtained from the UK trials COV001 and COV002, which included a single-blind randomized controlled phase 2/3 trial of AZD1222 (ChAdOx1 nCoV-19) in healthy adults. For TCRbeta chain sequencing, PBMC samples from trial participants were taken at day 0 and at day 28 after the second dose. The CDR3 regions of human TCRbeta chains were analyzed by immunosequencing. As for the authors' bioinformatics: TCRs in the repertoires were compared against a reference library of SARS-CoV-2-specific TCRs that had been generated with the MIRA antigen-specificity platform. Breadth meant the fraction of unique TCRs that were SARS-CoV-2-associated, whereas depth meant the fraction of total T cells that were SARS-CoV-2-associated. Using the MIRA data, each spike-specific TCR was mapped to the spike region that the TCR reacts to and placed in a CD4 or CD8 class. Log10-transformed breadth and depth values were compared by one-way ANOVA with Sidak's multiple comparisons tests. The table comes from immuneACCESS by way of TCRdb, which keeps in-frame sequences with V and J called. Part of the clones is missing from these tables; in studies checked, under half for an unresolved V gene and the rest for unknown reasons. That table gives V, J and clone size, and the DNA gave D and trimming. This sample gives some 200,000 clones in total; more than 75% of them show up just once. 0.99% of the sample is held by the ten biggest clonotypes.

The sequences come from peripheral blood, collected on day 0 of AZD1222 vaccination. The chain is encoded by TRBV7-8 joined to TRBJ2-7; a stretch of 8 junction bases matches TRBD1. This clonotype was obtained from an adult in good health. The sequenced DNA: TGTGCCAGCAGCTTTTTAGTGGGACAGGCAAGCTCCTACGAGCAGTACTTC. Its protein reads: CASSFLVGQASSYEQYF.